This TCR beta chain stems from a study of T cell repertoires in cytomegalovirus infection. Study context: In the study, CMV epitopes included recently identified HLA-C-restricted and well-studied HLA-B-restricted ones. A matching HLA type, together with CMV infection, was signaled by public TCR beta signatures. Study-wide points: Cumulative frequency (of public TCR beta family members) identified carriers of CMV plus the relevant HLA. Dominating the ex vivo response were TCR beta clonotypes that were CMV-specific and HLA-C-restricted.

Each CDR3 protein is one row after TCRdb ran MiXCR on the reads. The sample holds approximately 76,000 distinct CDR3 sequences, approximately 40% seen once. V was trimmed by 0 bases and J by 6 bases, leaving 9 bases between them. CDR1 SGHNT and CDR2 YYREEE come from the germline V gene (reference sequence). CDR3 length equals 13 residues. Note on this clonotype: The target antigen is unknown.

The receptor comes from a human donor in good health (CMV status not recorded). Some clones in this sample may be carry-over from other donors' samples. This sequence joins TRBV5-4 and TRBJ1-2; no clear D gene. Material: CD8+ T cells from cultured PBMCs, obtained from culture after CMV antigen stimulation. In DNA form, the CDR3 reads TGTGCCAGCAGCTTGGTACAGTACGATGGCTACACCTTC. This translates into CASSLVQYDGYTF.